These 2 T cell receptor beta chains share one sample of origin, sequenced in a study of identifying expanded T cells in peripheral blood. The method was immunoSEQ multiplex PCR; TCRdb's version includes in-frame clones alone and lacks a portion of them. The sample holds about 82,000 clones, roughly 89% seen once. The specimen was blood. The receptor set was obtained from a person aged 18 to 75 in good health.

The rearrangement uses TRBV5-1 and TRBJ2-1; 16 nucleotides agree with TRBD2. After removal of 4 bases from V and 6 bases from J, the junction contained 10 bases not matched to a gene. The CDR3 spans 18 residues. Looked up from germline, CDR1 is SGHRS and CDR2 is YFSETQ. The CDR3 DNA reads TGCGCCAGCAGCAAAGGAACCGGGACTAGCGGGAGGGCCAATGAGCAGTTCTTC. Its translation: CASSKGTGTSGRANEQFF.

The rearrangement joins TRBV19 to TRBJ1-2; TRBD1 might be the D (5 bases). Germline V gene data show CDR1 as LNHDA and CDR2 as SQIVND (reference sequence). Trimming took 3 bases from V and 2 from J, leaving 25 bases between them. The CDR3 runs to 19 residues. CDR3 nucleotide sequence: TGTGCCAGTAGTATTAAATCCTTCTCGTTAACCGGGGGAAACTATGGCTACACCTTC. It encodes CASSIKSFSLTGGNYGYTF.